This T cell receptor beta chain appears in the sequencing data of a study of early stage breast cancer tumors. Study context: Most of the 16 invasive tumors were ER+, PR+ and HER2-. Study-wide points: Blood repertoires resembled normal breast more than tumor. Commonly generated sequences made up most enriched TCRB sequences shared between patients.

With respect to this clone: Its antigen is not known.

Assay: immunoSEQ multiplex PCR; the TCRdb copy retains only in-frame clones and omits some. The sample has about 72,000 clones, 65% to 85% seen once. The sample taken for sequencing was blood. The clonotype originates from a person in their sixties or seventies with breast cancer.

CDR3 coding DNA: TGTGCCAGCAGTGATCCGGTTACAGGGGGCCCCACGGGCTATGGCTACACCTTC. Its translation is CASSDPVTGGPTGYGYTF. The rearrangement links TRBV6-1 to TRBJ1-2; 9 positions agree with TRBD1. This CDR3 contains 18 residues. Germline V gene data show CDR1 as MNHNS and CDR2 as SASEGT. Trimming at V came to 3 bases and at J to 4 bases, leaving 15 bases not matched to a gene.